These T cell receptor gamma chains were read from a single sample in a study of gamma-delta chains in newborns, infants, children. TCRdb applied CATT to the reads for clone calling. In the table there are 450 to 600 gamma-chain clones, 2.9% of which are singletons. Sequenced material: blood. All receptors derive from a child who was a newborn, infant or young child, either healthy, febrile or measles-vaccinated (not recorded which). Both conserved end residues are part of each CDR3. Size is stated for part of the rows, as once, few or many counts, or as a class when the clone is expanded.

j_call	v_call	clone_size	cdr3_aa	cdr3_nt
TRGJ1/TRGJ2	TRGV9	large	CALWEPDYYKKLF	TGTGCCTTGTGGGAGCCCGATTATTATAAGAAACTCTTT
TRGJP	TRGV9	hyperexpanded	CALWEVQELGKKIKVF	TGTGCCTTGTGGGAGGTTCAAGAGTTGGGCAAAAAAATCAAGGTATTT
TRGJP	TRGV9	large	CALWEVHELGKKIKVF	TGTGCCTTGTGGGAGGTGCACGAGTTGGGCAAAAAAATCAAGGTATTT
TRGJ1/TRGJ2	TRGV5	large	CATWDRRYKKLF	TGTGCCACCTGGGACAGGCGTTATAAGAAACTCTTT
TRGJ1/TRGJ2	TRGV9	few	CALWEVCYKKLF	TGTGCCTTGTGGGAGGTCTGTTATAAGAAACTCTTT
TRGJ1/TRGJ2	TRGV2	hyperexpanded	CATWDGQDYKKLF	TGTGCCACCTGGGACGGGCAGGATTATAAGAAACTCTTT
TRGJP	TRGV9	large	CALWEGRELGKKIKVF	TGTGCCTTGTGGGAGGGAAGGGAGTTGGGCAAAAAAATCAAGGTATTT
TRGJ1/TRGJ2	TRGV5	hyperexpanded	CATWCYYKKLF	TGTGCCACCTGGTGTTATTATAAGAAACTCTTT
TRGJP1	TRGV8	.	CATWDQNGWFKIF	TGTGCCACCTGGGATCAGAATGGTTGGTTCAAGATATTT
TRGJ1/TRGJ2	TRGV2	large	CATWDGRKGKKLF	TGTGCCACCTGGGACGGGCGAAAGGGAAAGAAACTCTTT
TRGJ1/TRGJ2	TRGV3	medium-sized	CAAWDRQNYYKKLF	TGTGCCGCCTGGGACAGGCAGAATTATTATAAGAAACTCTTT
TRGJP	TRGV9	large	CALWEVRVELGKKIKVF	TGTGCCTTGTGGGAGGTGCGGGTAGAGTTGGGCAAAAAAATCAAGGTATTT
TRGJ1/TRGJ2	TRGV4	large	CATWDGNYYKKLF	TGTGCCACCTGGGATGGGAATTATTATAAGAAACTCTTT
TRGJ1/TRGJ2	TRGV9	large	CALWEVQGDYKKLF	TGTGCCTTGTGGGAGGTGCAGGGGGATTATAAGAAACTCTTT
TRGJ1/TRGJ2	TRGV9	large	CALWEVHSLFYYKKLF	TGTGCCTTGTGGGAGGTGCATTCACTGTTTTATTATAAGAAACTCTTT
TRGJP1	TRGV2	large	CATWDGQGTGWFKIF	TGTGCCACCTGGGACGGGCAGGGCACTGGTTGGTTCAAGATATTT